This T cell receptor beta chain was recorded in a study of blood T cell repertoires in COVID-19. Clones were read by immunoSEQ multiplex PCR, and TCRdb kept only the in-frame ones, dropping some. The profile shows some 24,000 clones, about nine tenths of them singletons. Germline CDR1 is MRHNA and CDR2 is SNTAGT. V was trimmed by 5 bases and J by 1 base, leaving 12 bases between them. The CDR3 is 15 residues long. Sequencing used peripheral blood. This chain connects TRBV6-4 to TRBJ1-5, with a possible D match to TRBD1 (6 bases). The TCR was taken from a man aged 50-59 years with active COVID-19. The CDR3 loop reads CASSPGGASNQPQHF. The DNA for the CDR3 is TGTGCCAGCAGTCCTGGGGGGGCGAGCAATCAGCCCCAGCATTTT.